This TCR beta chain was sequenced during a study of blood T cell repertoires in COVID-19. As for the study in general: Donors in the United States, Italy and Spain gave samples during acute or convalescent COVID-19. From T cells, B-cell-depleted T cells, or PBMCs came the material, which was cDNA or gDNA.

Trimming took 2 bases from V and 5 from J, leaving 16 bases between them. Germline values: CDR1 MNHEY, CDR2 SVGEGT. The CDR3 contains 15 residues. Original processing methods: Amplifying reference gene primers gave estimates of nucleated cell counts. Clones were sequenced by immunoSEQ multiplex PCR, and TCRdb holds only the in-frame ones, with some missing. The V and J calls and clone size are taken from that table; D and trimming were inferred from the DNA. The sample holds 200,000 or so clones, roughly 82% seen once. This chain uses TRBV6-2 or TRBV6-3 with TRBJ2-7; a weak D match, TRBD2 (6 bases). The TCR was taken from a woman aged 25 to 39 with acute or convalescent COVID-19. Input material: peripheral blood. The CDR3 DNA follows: TGTGCCAGCAGTTACCCCCGGGGGAGGTTCAACGAGCAGTACTTC. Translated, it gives CASSYPRGRFNEQYF.